This is a list of T cell receptor beta chains from one sample in a study of shared clonotypes between healthy human individuals. Sequencing used immunoSEQ multiplex PCR; TCRdb keeps in-frame clones, though not all of them. This table has some 2,100,000 clones, about 92% appearing once. Source material: naive CD8+ T cells from PBMCs. These receptors were collected from a man aged 18 to 29 in good health. Some clones in this sample may be carry-over from other donors' samples. The CDR3 runs from the conserved cysteine through the conserved F or W. D genes are given only for firm matches. Rows give clone size only sometimes, using once, few, many, or a class for an expanded clone.

V gene	D gene	clone size	J gene	CDR3 DNA	CDR3 protein
TRBV6-6	TRBD2	.	TRBJ2-2	TGTGCCAGCAGACCCCGAGCGGGAGTCGGGACCGGGGAGCTGTTTTTT	CASRPRAGVGTGELFF
TRBV30	.	.	TRBJ1-1	TGTGCCTGGAGCACAACGCGCGGAGCTTTCTTT	CAWSTTRGAFF
TRBV27	TRBD1	.	TRBJ1-5	TGTGCCAGCAGTGCCGGGACAGGGATTAATAGCAATCAGCCCCAGCATTTT	CASSAGTGINSNQPQHF
TRBV19	.	.	TRBJ2-5	TGTGCCAGTAGTATAAGAGGGGAAGAGACCCAGTACTTC	CASSIRGEETQYF
TRBV7-6	.	.	TRBJ2-5	TGTGCCAGCAGCACGGGCTTTAGGGAGACCCAGTACTTC	CASSTGFRETQYF
TRBV5-6	TRBD1	.	TRBJ1-5	TGTGCCAGCAGCTTTGGGACAGGGAACAATCAGCCCCAGCATTTT	CASSFGTGNNQPQHF
TRBV19	TRBD2	.	TRBJ2-1	TGTGCCAGTTGGGCTAGCGGATATGACAATGAGCAGTTCTTC	CASWASGYDNEQFF
TRBV28	.	.	TRBJ1-5	TGTGCCAGCAGTTTATCTGCGTCCCGCCAGCCCCAGCATTTT	CASSLSASRQPQHF
TRBV7-8	.	.	TRBJ1-1	TGTGCCAGCAGCTTAGGGGGTCCAGAGGGCACTGAAGCTTTCTTT	CASSLGGPEGTEAFF
TRBV27	.	once	TRBJ1-5	TGTGCCAGCAGTCCCCGGGCCATCGCGAGCAATCAGCCCCAGCATTTT	CASSPRAIASNQPQHF
TRBV30	TRBD2	.	TRBJ2-2	TGTGCCTGGAGGACGGGAGGGCCCGGGGAGCTGTTTTTT	CAWRTGGPGELFF
TRBV7-2	TRBD2	.	TRBJ2-1	TGTGCCAGCAGCTTACCAGTAGCGGGAGGGTCCTACAATGAGCAGTTCTTC	CASSLPVAGGSYNEQFF
TRBV9	TRBD1	.	TRBJ2-2	TGTGCCAGCAGCGTAGGAAGGACAGGGAACACCGGGGAGCTGTTTTTT	CASSVGRTGNTGELFF
TRBV27	.	.	TRBJ2-1	TGTGCCAGCAGTGACCGAGTAGCGTCGATTTACAATGAGCAGTTCTTC	CASSDRVASIYNEQFF
TRBV15	.	.	TRBJ2-1	TGTGCCACCAGCAGAGATCTGGGGGAATCGGATGAGCAGTTCTTC	CATSRDLGESDEQFF
TRBV2	TRBD1	.	TRBJ1-2	TGTGCCAGCAGTGAATCACAGGGGGAAACAGGGGGCTACACCTTC	CASSESQGETGGYTF
TRBV30	.	once	TRBJ1-6	TGTGCCTGGAGTTCAATCGGGTTTCGTTCACCCCTCCACTTT	CAWSSIGFRSPLHF
TRBV5-8	.	.	TRBJ1-1	TGTGCCAGCAGCTTGGGAGGGGCCACTGAAGCTTTCTTT	CASSLGGATEAFF
TRBV28	.	.	TRBJ2-1	TGTGCCAGCAGTTCATCCCGGGACCGGGCCTCCTACAATGAGCAGTTCTTC	CASSSSRDRASYNEQFF
TRBV7-9	.	.	TRBJ2-3	TGTGCCAGCAGCTCCACCCGACAGGGAGGAACAGATACGCAGTATTTT	CASSSTRQGGTDTQYF
TRBV7-9	TRBD1	.	TRBJ2-5	TGTGCCAGCAGCTTACGAATCGGGACAGACTTTCAAGAGACCCAGTACTTC	CASSLRIGTDFQETQYF
TRBV29-1	TRBD1	.	TRBJ1-2	TGCAGCGTATCTACAGGGGAGGTCTATGGCTACACCTTC	CSVSTGEVYGYTF
TRBV7-9	.	.	TRBJ1-2	TGTGCCAGCAGGCGGGGGACGTGGATCTATGGCTACACCTTC	CASRRGTWIYGYTF
TRBV9	.	.	TRBJ2-7	TGTGCCAGCAGCACCGGGCGTGGGGGTCGTAACGCCTACGAGCAGTACTTC	CASSTGRGGRNAYEQYF
TRBV5-4	.	.	TRBJ2-3	TGTGCCAGCAGCTTGGAGGGGGGACTACAAGATACGCAGTATTTT	CASSLEGGLQDTQYF
TRBV4-3	TRBD2	.	TRBJ2-3	TGCGCCAGCAGCCCGGGACTAGCCAATCCGGATACGCAGTATTTT	CASSPGLANPDTQYF
TRBV7-2	TRBD1	.	TRBJ1-1	TGTGCCAGCAGCTTAGTTAGGACAGGGGGCAACACTGAAGCTTTCTTT	CASSLVRTGGNTEAFF
TRBV19	.	.	TRBJ2-3	TGTGCCAGTAGTATAGACCTTGAGACCAAGGGGACAGATACGCAGTATTTT	CASSIDLETKGTDTQYF
TRBV9	.	.	TRBJ1-1	TGTGCCAGCAGCCTTGGGGGCAGGGGCACTGAAGCTTTCTTT	CASSLGGRGTEAFF
TRBV5-1	TRBD1	.	TRBJ2-7	TGCGCCAGCAGCTGGACGTGGACCGGGACAGACGAGCAGTACTTC	CASSWTWTGTDEQYF
TRBV28	TRBD1	.	TRBJ1-3	TGTGCCAGCGGACAGGGGCTTTCTGGAAACACCATATATTTT	CASGQGLSGNTIYF
TRBV7-9	.	.	TRBJ2-7	TGTGCCAGCACCCTTGGAGAGGCCGCTGTCTACGAGCAGTACTTC	CASTLGEAAVYEQYF
TRBV7-3	.	once	TRBJ2-1	TGTGCCAGCAGCCTCCCCCCGGGGGATGAGCAGTTCTTC	CASSLPPGDEQFF
TRBV5-1	.	.	TRBJ1-1	TGCGCCAGCAGCTATTACCCGACAGGAGCCATGAACACTGAAGCTTTCTTT	CASSYYPTGAMNTEAFF
TRBV28	.	once	TRBJ1-5	TGTGCCAGCAGTTTTGGCAGGGATAGCAATCAGCCCCAGCATTTT	CASSFGRDSNQPQHF
TRBV7-9	TRBD1	.	TRBJ1-1	TGTGCCAGCAGCTTAAAACGGGGACAGAGGGTTAGCACTGAAGCTTTCTTT	CASSLKRGQRVSTEAFF
TRBV11-3	TRBD2	.	TRBJ2-1	TGTGCCAGCAGCCACCGAAGCGGGAACCCGCCCAATGAGCAGTTCTTC	CASSHRSGNPPNEQFF
TRBV28	TRBD1	.	TRBJ2-7	TGTGCCAGCAGTATGACAGGGGGAAAGGGCGAGCAGTACTTC	CASSMTGGKGEQYF
TRBV2	.	.	TRBJ2-5	TGTGCCAGCAGTGTAGGGAATCAAGAGACCCAGTACTTC	CASSVGNQETQYF
TRBV4-2	.	.	TRBJ1-5	TGTGCCAGCAGCGAAACAAGACAGACCAATCAGCCCCAGCATTTT	CASSETRQTNQPQHF
TRBV30	TRBD1	.	TRBJ1-6	TGTGCCTGGACGGGACAGGGGGCAAATTCACCCCTCCACTTT	CAWTGQGANSPLHF
TRBV30	.	.	TRBJ1-5	TGTGCCTGGAGTGTAGGGCAGGGCCGTCAGCCCCAGCATTTT	CAWSVGQGRQPQHF
TRBV11-2	.	.	TRBJ2-3	TGTGCCAGCAGCTTAGACCCGGACTTCTTGGGGGATTTT	CASSLDPDFLGDF
TRBV6-1	.	.	TRBJ2-7	TGTGCCAGCAGTGAAGTAAGCCGGGACGGAGGAGTATACGAGCAGTACTTC	CASSEVSRDGGVYEQYF
TRBV28	.	.	TRBJ2-6	TGTGCCAGCAGTTTCGTTGGAAACTCTGGGGTCAACGTCCTGACTTTC	CASSFVGNSGVNVLTF
TRBV29-1	.	once	TRBJ2-7	TGCAGCGGTGCCCTGGGGGGGCTAGAAGAGCAGTACTTC	CSGALGGLEEQYF
TRBV15	.	.	TRBJ2-7	TGTGCCACCAGCAGAGATAGGCCCACAGAGCAGTACTTC	CATSRDRPTEQYF
TRBV27	.	.	TRBJ1-1	TGTGCCAGCCTTCCACAGGGAATCATGAACACTGAAGCTTTCTTT	CASLPQGIMNTEAFF
TRBV27	TRBD1	.	TRBJ2-7	TGTGCCAGCGGGGACAGGGGTTCCTACGAGCAGTACTTC	CASGDRGSYEQYF
TRBV7-9	.	.	TRBJ1-2	TGTGCCAGCAGCCCGGGACCGATTACCGTTGGCTACACCTTC	CASSPGPITVGYTF
TRBV27	TRBD1	once	TRBJ1-1	TGTGCCAGCAGTTTCCGGACAGGTGAAGCTTTCTTT	CASSFRTGEAFF
TRBV6-5	.	.	TRBJ1-1	TGTGCCAGCAGTTTATCACAGGGACGAGCCACTGAAGCTTTCTTT	CASSLSQGRATEAFF
TRBV6-5	TRBD2	.	TRBJ2-1	TGTGCCAGCAGTTACTGGGGGGGGGCCTACAATGAGCAGTTCTTC	CASSYWGGAYNEQFF